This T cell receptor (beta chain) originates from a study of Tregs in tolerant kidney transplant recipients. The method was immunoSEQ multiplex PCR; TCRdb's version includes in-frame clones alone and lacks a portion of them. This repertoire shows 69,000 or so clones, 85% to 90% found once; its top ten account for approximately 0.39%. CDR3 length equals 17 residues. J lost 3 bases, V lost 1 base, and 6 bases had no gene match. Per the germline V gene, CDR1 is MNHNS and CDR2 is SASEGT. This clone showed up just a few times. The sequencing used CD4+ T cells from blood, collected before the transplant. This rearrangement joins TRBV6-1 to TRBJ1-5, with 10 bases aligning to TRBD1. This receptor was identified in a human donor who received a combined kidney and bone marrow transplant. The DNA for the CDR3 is TGTGCCAGCAGTGAAGAGGGGACAGGGGCGTTCAATCAGCCCCAGCATTTT. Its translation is CASSEEGTGAFNQPQHF.